These 11 T cell receptor beta chains share one sample of origin, sequenced in a study of control samples from healthy donors and cancer patients. TCRdb's table, derived via immunoSEQ multiplex PCR, lists solely in-frame clones and lacks some. The data show around 150,000 clones, around 90% seen once. Sequencing was done on a sample of blood. These receptors were obtained from a man younger than 45 in good health.

The rearrangement links TRBV3-1 (or the pseudogene TRBV3-2) to TRBJ1-1; no reliable D call. CDR3 length: 12 residues. Deletions cut 4 bases from V and 4 bases from J, with 7 bases between. The germline V gene has CDR1 LGHDT and CDR2 YNNKEL (reference sequence). Here the CDR3 reads CASSLQGTEAFF. CDR3 coding DNA: TGTGCCAGCAGCCTCCAAGGCACTGAAGCTTTCTTT.

The genes are TRBV27 and TRBJ2-1; D may be TRBD2 (7 bases). V gave up 5 bases and J gave up 7 bases, with 18 bases separating them. The CDR3 contains 15 residues. Germline CDR1 and CDR2: MNHEY and SMNVEV (reference sequence). CDR3 bases: TGTGCCAGCAGTGGTAGGACAGACGGGGGGAATGAGCAGTTCTTC. Translation gives CASSGRTDGGNEQFF.

Regarding this clone: The junction departs from the called germline gene at one end, perhaps through a read error. This chain links TRBV6-1 with TRBJ1-1; D possibly corresponds to TRBD1 (5 bases). The CDR3 consists of 13 residues. Germline CDR1 and CDR2: MNHNS and SASEGT. The CDR3 DNA reads TGTGCCAGCACTGAAGGGGCAAGAACTGAAGCTTTCTTT. It translates to CASTEGARTEAFF.

This chain links TRBV24-1 with TRBJ1-3, with a tentative D call TRBD1 (6 bases). Germline lookup yields CDR1 KGHDR and CDR2 SFDVKD. The CDR3 extends over 15 amino acids. The germline V and J ends were trimmed by 5 bases and 3 bases, with 13 bases remaining between them. For the CDR3, the DNA is TGTGCCACCAGTGCGGGGGGCTCCGGTGGAAACACCATATATTTT. Its protein is CATSAGGSGGNTIYF.

The V gene is TRBV25-1, the J gene TRBJ2-5; D ambiguous. With 4 bases removed from V and 6 bases from J, the gap between germline ends came to 15 bases. Germline CDR1 is MGHDK and CDR2 is SYGVNS. The CDR3 is made up of 14 amino acids. Here the CDR3 reads CASSGDYEWKTQYF. In DNA, the CDR3 is TGTGCCAGCAGTGGAGATTATGAGTGGAAGACCCAGTACTTC.

V gene TRBV6-1 combines with J gene TRBJ2-3, with a possible D match to TRBD2 (6 bases). CDR3 length equals 16 residues. CDR1 MNHNS and CDR2 SASEGT come from the germline V gene. Between the trimmed V and J ends, which lost 0 bases and 0 bases, there was a span of 10 bases. The CDR3 sequence: CASSEAPGLSTDTQYF. As DNA, the CDR3 is TGTGCCAGCAGTGAAGCGCCGGGACTGAGCACAGATACGCAGTATTTT.

The V and J genes are TRBV28 and TRBJ1-1; a possible D gene is TRBD1 (5 bases). V was cut by 5 bases and J by 1 base, with 11 bases left in between. The CDR3 consists of 14 residues. The germline V gene has CDR1 MDHEN and CDR2 SYDVKM. CDR3 DNA sequence: TGTGCCAGCAGTGGAGGGGCCGCGAACACTGAAGCTTTCTTT. Translating gives CASSGGAANTEAFF.

This chain connects TRBV4-1 to TRBJ1-2; D ambiguous. CDR3 length: 13 amino acids. Trimming cost V 1 base and J 8 bases, with 11 bases left between them. Per germline, CDR1 MGHRA and CDR2 YSYEKL. CDR3 sequence reads: CASSQAEGFGYTF. DNA for the CDR3: TGCGCCAGCAGCCAAGCTGAGGGATTCGGCTACACCTTC.

Note on this clone: An end of the junction does not agree with germline; a read error may underlie this. The CDR3 DNA follows: TGTGCCAGTAGTCCCTCGACGGACAACTATGGTTACACCTTC. Its protein is CASSPSTDNYGYTF. This chain uses TRBV19 with TRBJ1-2; possible D gene TRBD1, 5 bases. This CDR3 is 14 amino acids long. CDR1 and CDR2 from the germline V gene are LNHDA and SQIVND (reference sequence).

The gene calls are TRBV6-6 and TRBJ1-2; TRBD1 matches 9 bases. The CDR3 contains 15 residues. V lost 2 bases, J lost 3 bases, and 4 bases stayed unmatched. Germline loops: CDR1 MNHNY, CDR2 SVGAGI (reference sequence). The CDR3 region is CASSYGDRAYYGYTF. The CDR3 bases are TGTGCCAGCAGTTACGGGGACAGGGCCTACTATGGCTACACCTTC.

This sequence joins TRBV29-1 and TRBJ2-7; D is unresolved. This CDR3 is built from 11 residues. CDR1 and CDR2 (germline): SQVTM, ANQGSEA. With 4 bases removed from V and 11 bases from J, the gap between germline ends came to 15 bases. CDR3 DNA: TGCAGCGTTGTGCAGCTCCAACGGGAGTACTTC. Translating it yields CSVVQLQREYF.